This T cell receptor beta chain was recorded in a study of OX40 agonist ivuxolimab in advanced cancers. Study-level information: Those treated in dose escalation had hepatocellular carcinoma, melanoma, renal cell cancer or head and neck cancer.

Per germline, CDR1 PRHDT and CDR2 FYEKMQ (reference sequence). The CDR3 runs 15 residues. A remark on this clone: One end of the junction is discordant with germline, which a read error may explain.

Profiling relied on immunoSEQ multiplex PCR, and the TCRdb table lists in-frame clones only, not all of them. This table holds tens of thousands of clones, around nine tenths found once. The receptor's source is an adult with an advanced solid tumor such as melanoma, head and neck, liver or kidney cancer. This chain connects TRBV13 to TRBJ2-7, with 7 bases that match TRBD2. The sequencing used CD4+ or CD8+ T cells sorted from blood, collected in a trial of the OX40 agonist ivuxolimab. The CDR3 DNA reads as TGTGCCAGCAGCGTAGGAGGGGAGCGGGGTGGCGAGCAGTACTTC. Protein sequence: CASSVGGERGGEQYF.